This T cell receptor beta chain is drawn from a study of beta chain features in type 1 diabetes. This clone was observed a handful of times. Its antigen is unidentified. Germline-derived CDR1 and CDR2 are SGDLS and YYNGEE. V lost 3 bases and J lost 1; bases outside the gene matches: 3. The CDR3 sequence is 15 residues long. Expressed TCRB transcripts were sequenced because the isolated RNA had all been reverse transcribed beforehand. TCRdb's copy holds only in-frame clones and misses some; the assay was immunoSEQ multiplex PCR. The table shows a few hundred thousand clones, with 20% to 25% occurring only once. Per donor, one heparinised blood draw averaged approximately 110 mL. Findings and limits, study-wide: Across patients, naive, central memory and Treg TCRB repertoires exhibited apparently greater similarity than was observed across healthy donors. Reads derived from cDNA could over-represent cells showing high TCR expression. Type 1 diabetes patients showed a moderate but significant shortening of TCRB CDR3s in all four CD4+ subsets.

This rearrangement joins TRBV9 to TRBJ2-1, with 8 bases fitting TRBD1. The specimen sequenced was naive CD4+ T cells from blood. This TCR derives from a woman younger than 45 with type 1 diabetes. CDR3: CASSAGQVSYNEQFF. In DNA, the CDR3 is TGTGCCAGCAGCGCGGGACAGGTATCCTACAATGAGCAGTTCTTC.